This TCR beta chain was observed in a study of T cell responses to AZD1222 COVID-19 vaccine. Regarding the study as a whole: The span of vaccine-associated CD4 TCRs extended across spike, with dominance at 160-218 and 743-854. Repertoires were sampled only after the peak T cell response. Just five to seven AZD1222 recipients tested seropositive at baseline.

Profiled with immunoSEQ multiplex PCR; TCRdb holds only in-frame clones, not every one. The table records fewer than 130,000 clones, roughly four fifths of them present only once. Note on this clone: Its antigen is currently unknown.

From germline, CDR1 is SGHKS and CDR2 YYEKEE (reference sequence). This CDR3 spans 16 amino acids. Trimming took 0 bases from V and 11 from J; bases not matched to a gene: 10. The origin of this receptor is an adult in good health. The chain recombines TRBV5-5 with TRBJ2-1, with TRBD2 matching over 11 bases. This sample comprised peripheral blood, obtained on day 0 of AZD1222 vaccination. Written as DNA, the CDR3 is TGTGCCAGCAGCTTGGGGCTAGCGGGGGGCAACACCAAGCAGTTCTTC. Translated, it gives CASSLGLAGGNTKQFF.